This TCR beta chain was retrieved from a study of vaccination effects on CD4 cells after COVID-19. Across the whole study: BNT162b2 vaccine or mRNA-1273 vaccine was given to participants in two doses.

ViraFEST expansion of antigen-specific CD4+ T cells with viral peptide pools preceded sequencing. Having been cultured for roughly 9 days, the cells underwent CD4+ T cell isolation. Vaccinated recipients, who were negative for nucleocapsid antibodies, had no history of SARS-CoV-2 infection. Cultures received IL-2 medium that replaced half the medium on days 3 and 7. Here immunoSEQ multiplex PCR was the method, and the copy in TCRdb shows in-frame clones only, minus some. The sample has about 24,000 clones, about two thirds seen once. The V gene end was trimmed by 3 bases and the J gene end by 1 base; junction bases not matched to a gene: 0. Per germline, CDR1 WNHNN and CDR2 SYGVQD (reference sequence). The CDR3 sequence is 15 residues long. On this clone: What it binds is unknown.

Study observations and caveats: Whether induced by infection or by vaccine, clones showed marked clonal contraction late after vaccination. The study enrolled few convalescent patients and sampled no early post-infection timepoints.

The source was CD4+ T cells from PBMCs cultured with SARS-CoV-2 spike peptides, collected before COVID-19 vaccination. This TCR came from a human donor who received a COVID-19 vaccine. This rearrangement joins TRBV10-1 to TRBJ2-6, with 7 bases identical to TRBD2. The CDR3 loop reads CASSDGGSGANVLTF. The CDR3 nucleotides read TGCGCCAGCAGTGACGGGGGGTCTGGGGCCAACGTCCTGACTTTC.